The 22 T cell receptor beta chains presented below share a single source sample, sequenced in a study of T cells in Graves' hyperthyroidism and ophthalmopathy. Amplification of TCR beta CDR3 regions used RNA as the template. In the first-round RT-PCR of the TCR CDR3, the HTBI primer set was used. Via MiXCR, TCRdb re-called the multiplex PCR reads, giving one row per CDR3 protein. Among about 640,000 distinct CDR3 sequences, around 21% were seen once, and the ten largest hold under 35%. The sample was blood. These receptors all come from a man under 40 with Graves' ophthalmopathy.

The genes are TRBV6-1 and TRBJ2-5; D is possibly TRBD1 (6 bases). Germline CDR1 is MNHNS and CDR2 is SASEGT. V dropped 6 bases and J dropped 5 bases, with 10 bases sitting between them. The CDR3 sequence is 12 residues long. The CDR3: CASRRGWETQYF. The CDR3 nucleotides read TGTGCCAGCAGGAGGGGGTGGGAGACCCAGTACTTC.

This clonotype was detected only a few times. The chain combines TRBV6-1 with TRBJ2-1; unclear D gene. The germline gives CDR1 MNHNS, CDR2 SASEGT. The CDR3 is 15 amino acids. Trimming pared 1 base from V and 3 bases from J, leaving 10 bases between. The CDR3 nucleotides read TGTGCCAGCAGTGAAGATTGGGCCCACTACAATGAGCAGTTCTTC. Protein sequence: CASSEDWAHYNEQFF.

This clonotype was recorded a few times. V and J are TRBV3-1 and TRBJ2-1; TRBD2 matches at 8 bases. V shed 1 base and J 3 bases; nucleotides not matched to a gene: 8. Germline assignment: CDR1 LGHDT and CDR2 YNNKEL (reference sequence). This CDR3 has 17 residues. CDR3 loop: CASSQGGPTSVYNEQFF. In DNA, the CDR3 is TGTGCCAGCAGCCAAGGGGGCCCGACTAGCGTCTACAATGAGCAGTTCTTC.

The gene calls are TRBV12-3 or TRBV12-4 and TRBJ1-5; D is ambiguous. Deletions cut 5 bases from V and 6 bases from J, with 8 bases between. This CDR3 has 12 amino acids. This chain's CDR3 is CASSTLAQPQHF. CDR3 bases: TGTGCCAGCAGTACTCTCGCTCAGCCCCAGCATTTT.

This sequence joins TRBV20-1 and TRBJ2-1, with D hard to call. The CDR3 extends over 14 amino acids. Germline CDR1 and CDR2: DFQATT and SNEGSKA (reference sequence). Between the trimmed V and J ends, which lost 0 bases and 10 bases, there was a span of 16 bases. The CDR3 DNA reads as TGCAGTGCTAGAGATCCCGCCCGCCCTAGGGAGCAGTTCTTC. Amino acids: CSARDPARPREQFF.

V is TRBV19 and J is TRBJ1-1, with 7 bases aligning to TRBD1. The CDR3 covers 14 residues. V was pared by 5 bases and J by 1 base, with 4 bases of the junction left unmatched. The germline V gene has CDR1 LNHDA and CDR2 SQIVND (reference sequence). The CDR3 is CASSLWDRNTEAFF. CDR3 sequence (DNA): TGTGCCAGTAGTCTATGGGACAGGAACACTGAAGCTTTCTTT.

This clonotype was detected many times. The J gene is TRBJ1-2, the V gene TRBV11-2, with D possibly matching TRBD1 (6 bases). CDR3 size: 14 residues. Per the germline V gene, CDR1 is SGHAT and CDR2 is FQNNGV. V gave up 0 bases and J gave up 8 bases, with 13 bases separating them. CDR3 nucleotides: TGTGCCAGCAGCTTAGATCTCAGGGGTGGAGGCTACACCTTC. Protein product: CASSLDLRGGGYTF.

This clonotype occurred many times. V is TRBV11-2 and J is TRBJ1-1, with D perhaps TRBD1 (5 bases). The germline CDR1 and CDR2 sequences are SGHAT and FQNNGV. The V gene lost 1 base and the J gene lost 3 bases, with 9 bases spanning the gap. The CDR3 loop spans 14 amino acids. CDR3 amino acids: CASSLGTRHTEAFF. The CDR3 DNA reads as TGTGCCAGCAGCTTAGGGACAAGACACACTGAAGCTTTCTTT.

The chain employs TRBV5-6 and TRBJ2-3; D gene uncertain. This CDR3 is 15 amino acids long. V lost 3 bases and J 7 bases, leaving 18 bases between the germline ends. Germline V lookup: CDR1 SGHDT, CDR2 YYEEEE. As DNA, the CDR3 is TGTGCCAGCAGCTCCCCAGCTATAAATCTATATACGCAGTATTTT. Its protein product is CASSSPAINLYTQYF.

V usage is TRBV10-2 and J usage is TRBJ1-2; D might be TRBD1 (5 bases). V lost 5 bases to trimming and J lost 0 bases, with 13 bases between them. Germline V CDR1 and CDR2: WSHSY, SAAADI. The CDR3 is made up of 15 amino acids. The CDR3 spells CASSTLTAPNYGYTF. The CDR3 DNA follows: TGCGCCAGCAGTACCCTGACAGCGCCTAACTATGGCTACACCTTC.

This chain joins TRBV14 and TRBJ1-2; tentative D call: TRBD1 (6 bases). Germline V gene lookup returns CDR1 SGHDN and CDR2 FVKESK. The CDR3 consists of 14 residues. V was cut by 7 bases and J by 4 bases, with 16 bases left in between. The CDR3 is CASTKSGGGYGYTF. CDR3 nucleotide sequence: TGTGCCAGCACTAAATCCGGGGGCGGCTATGGCTACACCTTC.

This clonotype was observed at least ten times. The chain joins TRBV5-8 to TRBJ2-5; D is unclear. CDR3 length: 14 residues. Per germline, CDR1 SGHTS and CDR2 YDEGEE. Trimming removed 4 bases at V and 5 bases at J, with 15 bases between. The CDR3: CASSPAGLWETQYF. The CDR3 nucleotides are TGTGCCAGCAGCCCAGCAGGATTGTGGGAGACCCAGTACTTC.

This clonotype appeared a few times. The chain's CDR3 is CASSQPKAAHNEQFF. The CDR3 DNA reads TGTGCCAGCAGCCAACCTAAGGCGGCTCACAATGAGCAGTTCTTC. The chain employs TRBV3-1 and TRBJ2-1, with D unresolved. With 2 bases removed from V and 5 bases from J, the gap between germline ends came to 13 bases. Germline V gene sequence: CDR1 LGHDT, CDR2 YNNKEL (reference sequence). The CDR3 has 15 residues.

The chain carries TRBV6-2 or TRBV6-3 and TRBJ1-2, with 12 bases lining up with TRBD1. Germline V lookup: CDR1 MNHEY, CDR2 SVGEGT. The CDR3 spans 14 residues. V dropped 5 bases and J dropped 7; count of bases not matched to a gene: 5. The CDR3 DNA reads TGTGCCAGCAGTAGGGGACAGGGGGCGCGTGGCTACACCTTC. Encoded protein: CASSRGQGARGYTF.

This clonotype was observed a few times. This chain joins TRBV29-1 and TRBJ1-1, with D unclear. V gave up 5 bases and J gave up 7 bases, with 14 bases separating them. The CDR3 consists of 12 residues. Germline CDR1 and CDR2: SQVTM and ANQGSEA. CDR3 loop: CSVTGSAGEAFF. The CDR3 nucleotides are TGCAGCGTTACGGGGTCCGCTGGTGAAGCTTTCTTT.

This clonotype was found many times. V and J are TRBV11-2 and TRBJ2-3; no clear D gene. The CDR3 covers 15 residues. Trimming removed 3 bases from V and 6 bases from J, with 16 bases in between. Germline-derived CDR1 and CDR2 are SGHAT and FQNNGV. As DNA, the CDR3 is TGTGCCAGCAGCTTTAACAGAATCGGTGGTGATACGCAGTATTTT. It is translated as CASSFNRIGGDTQYF.

The sample holds many counts of this clonotype. The chain recombines TRBV20-1 with TRBJ2-1; 10 bases match TRBD2. Germline CDR1 and CDR2: DFQATT and SNEGSKA (reference sequence). V gave up 2 bases and J gave up 3 bases; unmatched junction bases: 4. The CDR3 spans 15 residues. The CDR3 sequence: CSARFWTSGYNEQFF. CDR3 coding DNA: TGCAGTGCTAGATTCTGGACTAGCGGCTACAATGAGCAGTTCTTC.

This clonotype was seen many times. The chain is built from TRBV20-1 and TRBJ2-5; D may match TRBD1 or TRBD2 (5 bases each). The CDR3 loop spans 13 amino acids. Trimming cost V 1 base and J 5 bases, with 11 bases left between them. CDR1 DFQATT and CDR2 SNEGSKA come from the germline V gene (reference sequence). This CDR3 is CSARGGEGETQYF. DNA of the CDR3: TGCAGTGCTAGAGGAGGGGAAGGGGAGACCCAGTACTTC.

This clonotype was seen only once. A much larger clone differs by one base, so this may be a read error. The chain combines TRBV30 with TRBJ2-1; the D gene is possibly TRBD2 (5 bases). Germline CDR1 and CDR2: GTSNPN and SVGIG (reference sequence). Trimming removed 3 bases at V and 5 bases at J, with 11 bases between. CDR3 length: 13 residues. This CDR3 reads CAWRPGSHNEQFF. The CDR3, as DNA: TGTGCCTGGAGGCCGGGGTCCCACAATGAGCAGTTCTTC.

The V call is TRBV20-1, the J call TRBJ2-7, with TRBD1 matching 10 bases. Per the germline V gene, CDR1 is DFQATT and CDR2 is SNEGSKA (reference sequence). V shed 5 bases and J 4 bases; nucleotides not matched to a gene: 14. The length of the CDR3 is 16 residues. CDR3 in DNA: TGCAGTGCTCCAGACCCTCGACAGGGGGCTAGGTACGAGCAGTACTTC. Its protein product is CSAPDPRQGARYEQYF.

The V gene is TRBV6-6, the J gene TRBJ2-1, with a possible D match to TRBD2 (7 bases). CDR3 size: 21 residues. Germline V gives CDR1 MNHNY, CDR2 SVGAGI (reference sequence). V was trimmed by 2 bases and J by 3 bases, leaving 29 bases between them. DNA for the CDR3: TGTGCCAGCAGTTACGGTAGGACAGCGACTAGCCGCAGCGTGTACTACAATGAGCAGTTCTTC. Protein sequence: CASSYGRTATSRSVYYNEQFF.

This clonotype was counted between two and nine times. One end of the junction varies from germline; a read error may be responsible. The CDR3 here is CACSLGASRGDGYTF. In DNA form, the CDR3 reads TGCGCCTGCAGCTTGGGGGCATCTCGGGGCGATGGCTACACCTTC. The chain links TRBV5-1 to TRBJ1-2; a possible D gene is TRBD1 (6 bases). Per germline, CDR1 SGHRS and CDR2 YFSETQ. The CDR3 is 15 residues long.